This T cell receptor beta chain was found in a study of cytomegalovirus exposure and HLA in healthy donors. Whole-study results and caveats: Exclusion as indistinguishable affected some V segments, including TRBV6-2 and TRBV6-3. Association with HLA alleles at 0.05 false discovery rate was found for approximately 18,000 TCR beta sequences in a later analysis. Investigators reported 150 to 200 TCR beta chains as tied to cytomegalovirus.

On this clone: The target antigen is unknown.

In the PCR, 60 Vbeta and 13 Jbeta primers were used. The method was immunoSEQ multiplex PCR; TCRdb's version includes in-frame clones alone and lacks a portion of them. Of nearly 110,000 clones listed, roughly 80% are singletons. Germline CDR1 SGHRS, CDR2 YFSETQ. Between the trimmed V and J ends, which lost 3 bases and 4 bases, there was a span of 15 bases. The CDR3 has 15 residues. The sample taken for sequencing was PBMCs. The clonotype was recovered from a middle-aged man in good health and CMV-seronegative. The genes are TRBV5-1 and TRBJ2-3, with D perhaps matching TRBD2 (5 bases). The CDR3 loop is CASSSLDLLADTQYF. CDR3 DNA sequence: TGCGCCAGCAGCTCTTTGGACTTGCTTGCAGATACGCAGTATTTT.